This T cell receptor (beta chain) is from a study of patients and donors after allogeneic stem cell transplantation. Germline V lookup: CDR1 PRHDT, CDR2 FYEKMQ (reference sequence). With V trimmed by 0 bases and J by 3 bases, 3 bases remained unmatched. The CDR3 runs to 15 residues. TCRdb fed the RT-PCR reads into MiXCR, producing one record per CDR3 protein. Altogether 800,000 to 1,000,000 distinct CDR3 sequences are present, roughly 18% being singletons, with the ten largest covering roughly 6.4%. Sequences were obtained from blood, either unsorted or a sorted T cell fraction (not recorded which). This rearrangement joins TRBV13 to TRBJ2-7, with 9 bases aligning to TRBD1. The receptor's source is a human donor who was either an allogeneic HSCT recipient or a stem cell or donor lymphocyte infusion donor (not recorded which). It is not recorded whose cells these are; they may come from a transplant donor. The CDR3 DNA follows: TGTGCCAGCAGCTTAGGGACAGGGGGATTCTACGAGCAGTACTTC. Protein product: CASSLGTGGFYEQYF.